A selection of T cell receptor beta chains follows, all from one sample in a study of blood T cell repertoires in COVID-19. The table came from immunoSEQ multiplex PCR; TCRdb's copy has only in-frame clones and leaves some out. This sample has 55,000 or so clones, with 75% to 95% found just once. The sequencing sample was made of peripheral blood. All receptors come from a man aged 40-49 years with acute or convalescent COVID-19. CDR3s include the opening cysteine and the closing phenylalanine or tryptophan. D genes are given only for firm matches. Expanded clones get a size class; other rows say once, few or many, or leave the size out.

abundance	d_gene	v_gene	j_gene	CDR3nt	CDR3aa
NA	NA	TRBV4-1	TRBJ1-3	TGCGCCAGCAGCCACCCAGGAAACACCATATATTTT	CASSHPGNTIYF
NA	TRBD2	TRBV7-2	TRBJ2-2	TGTGCCAGCAGACCTAGCGGGAGGTCCACCGGGGAGCTGTTTTTT	CASRPSGRSTGELFF
NA	NA	TRBV7-9	TRBJ2-7	TGTGCCAGCAGCTCACTACAGGCCGAGCAGTACTTC	CASSSLQAEQYF
few	TRBD1	TRBV15	TRBJ1-2	TGTGCCACCAGCAGAGATTCACGGGAGGACAGGGGGCGGAAAGGCTACACCTTC	CATSRDSREDRGRKGYTF
NA	TRBD2	TRBV14	TRBJ2-1	TGTGCCAGCACGGGACTAGGGGGGTACAATGAGCAGTTCTTC	CASTGLGGYNEQFF
NA	TRBD1	TRBV19	TRBJ2-2	TGTGCCAGTAGTCCCCAGACAGGGGGCACCGGGGAGCTGTTTTTT	CASSPQTGGTGELFF
NA	NA	TRBV7-2	TRBJ1-6	TGTGCCAGCAGCTTAGATAGGGGATCACCCCTCCACTTT	CASSLDRGSPLHF
NA	NA	TRBV5-1	TRBJ1-1	TGCGCCAGCAGCCCAGGGGTTGGGGCGAGCACTGAAGCTTTCTTT	CASSPGVGASTEAFF
once	NA	TRBV5-4	TRBJ2-7	TGTGCCAGCAGCTTGGACGGTCTTACGGGACAGTACTTC	CASSLDGLTGQYF
NA	NA	TRBV15	TRBJ2-3	TGTGCCACCAGCAGAGGCTACGGGATGATCACAGATACGCAGTATTTT	CATSRGYGMITDTQYF
few	NA	TRBV3-1/TRBV3-2	TRBJ1-4	TGTGCCAGCAGCCAAGATCTTTCTTCTAATGAGGATCTGTTTTTT	CASSQDLSSNEDLFF
NA	TRBD1	TRBV10-2	TRBJ1-3	TGCGCCAGCACCCAGGGGGGCTCTGGAAACACCATATATTTT	CASTQGGSGNTIYF
NA	TRBD2	TRBV5-4	TRBJ2-2	TGTGCCAGCAGGAGCGGGACTAGCGGGTTAAACACCGGGGAGCTGTTTTTT	CASRSGTSGLNTGELFF
NA	NA	TRBV5-1	TRBJ1-4	TGCGCCAGCAGCTCCGGGGGGCAGGCGACAGCAACTAATGAAAAACTGTTTTTT	CASSSGGQATATNEKLFF
NA	TRBD2	TRBV11-3	TRBJ2-1	TGTGCCAGCAGCTTAGGGACTAGCGGCAATGAGCAGTTCTTC	CASSLGTSGNEQFF
NA	NA	TRBV5-1	TRBJ1-6	TGCGCCAGCAGCTTGGGACCCGGCGGTTCACCCCTCCACTTT	CASSLGPGGSPLHF
NA	NA	TRBV29-1	TRBJ2-2	TGCAGCGTTTTGGCAGGGATGAACACCGGGGAGCTGTTTTTT	CSVLAGMNTGELFF
NA	TRBD2	TRBV24-1	TRBJ2-1	TGTGCCACCAGTGAGCCCGGGACTAGCGGGGAGCAGTTCTTC	CATSEPGTSGEQFF
NA	TRBD1	TRBV3-1/TRBV3-2	TRBJ2-1	TGTGCCAGCAGCCGCGAAACAGGGGGCAAGGCCAATGAGCAGTTCTTC	CASSRETGGKANEQFF
NA	NA	TRBV6-5	TRBJ2-2	TGTGCCAGCAGAAGCCGCGGCACCGGGGAGCTGTTTTTT	CASRSRGTGELFF
NA	TRBD1	TRBV6-5	TRBJ1-1	TGTGCCAGCAGTCCACAGACAGGGAGGACTGAAGCTTTCTTT	CASSPQTGRTEAFF
once	TRBD1	TRBV11-3	TRBJ1-2	TGTGCCAGCAGAGCCCGGGACAGGGCCTATGGCTACACCTTC	CASRARDRAYGYTF
once	NA	TRBV18	TRBJ2-1	TGTGCCAGCTCACCCCGACTAGTTACAGTCAATGAGCAGTTCTTC	CASSPRLVTVNEQFF
NA	NA	TRBV11-2	TRBJ2-7	TGTGCCAGCAGCTTAGCCTATCGCGAGCAGTACTTC	CASSLAYREQYF
NA	TRBD1	TRBV24-1	TRBJ2-3	TGTGCCACCAGTGATTTAGGGACAGGGTTTCCAGATACGCAGTATTTT	CATSDLGTGFPDTQYF
NA	NA	TRBV24-1	TRBJ2-3	TGTGCCACCCAAGCGGGTTGGGGCAGGACAGATACGCAGTATTTT	CATQAGWGRTDTQYF
NA	NA	TRBV19	TRBJ2-5	TGTGCCAGTAGCAGAGGCAATAGCGGGACCCAGTACTTC	CASSRGNSGTQYF
NA	NA	TRBV14	TRBJ2-4	TGTGCCAGCAGCCGAGGCGACGGGTGGAACATTCAGTACTTC	CASSRGDGWNIQYF
few	NA	TRBV30	TRBJ1-5	TGTGCCTGGAGCAGGGGAGCCACTCAGCCCCAGCATTTT	CAWSRGATQPQHF
once	NA	TRBV28	TRBJ2-1	TGTGCCAGCAGTTCACTAGCCGGAAGCTCCTACAATGAGCAGTTCTTC	CASSSLAGSSYNEQFF
once	TRBD2	TRBV15	TRBJ2-1	TGTGCCACCAGCAGACGGGGACTAGCGTCCAATGAGCAGTTCTTC	CATSRRGLASNEQFF
NA	NA	TRBV27	TRBJ1-2	TGTGCCAGCAGTTTATCTCAGGGTCGAAACTATGGCTACACCTTC	CASSLSQGRNYGYTF
NA	NA	TRBV9	TRBJ1-4	TGTGCCAGCAGCGCATGGACTGGTGAAAAACTGTTTTTT	CASSAWTGEKLFF
NA	TRBD2	TRBV9	TRBJ2-1	TGTGCCAGCAGCCCCAGGACTAGCGGGAGGGACTACAATGAGCAGTTCTTC	CASSPRTSGRDYNEQFF
few	NA	TRBV6-5	TRBJ2-5	TGTGCCAGCAGTTACTCGCGACCCCGGGTTCAAGAGACCCAGTACTTC	CASSYSRPRVQETQYF
NA	NA	TRBV19	TRBJ2-1	TGTGCCAGTAGTATTCTAGGCAGGGAAACAGCTGAGCAGTTCTTC	CASSILGRETAEQFF
NA	NA	TRBV6-5	TRBJ1-2	TGTGCCACGCAATCAGGGATCTATGGCTACACCTTC	CATQSGIYGYTF
once	TRBD2	TRBV15	TRBJ2-3	TGTGCCACCAGCAGGAGAGCGGGAGGGACAGATACGCAGTATTTT	CATSRRAGGTDTQYF
NA	TRBD2	TRBV18	TRBJ2-7	TGTGCCAGCTCCATAAGGGAGGGGTCGGGCGAGCAGTACTTC	CASSIREGSGEQYF
NA	NA	TRBV12-3/TRBV12-4	TRBJ1-1	TGTGCCAGCAGTTTAAGGGAACGGGGTGAAGCTTTCTTT	CASSLRERGEAFF
NA	TRBD2	TRBV7-2	TRBJ2-1	TGTGCCAGCAGCCCTCGGGGGACTAGCGGGGACAATGAGCAGTTCTTC	CASSPRGTSGDNEQFF
once	TRBD1	TRBV24-1	TRBJ2-3	TGTGCCACCAGTGGGGGACAGGGGACTAGCACAGATACGCAGTATTTT	CATSGGQGTSTDTQYF
NA	TRBD1	TRBV9	TRBJ1-6	TGTGCCAGCAGCACCACGACAGGGCTGGGCTCACCCCTCCACTTT	CASSTTTGLGSPLHF
NA	NA	TRBV6-2/TRBV6-3	TRBJ2-3	TGTGCCAGCAGCAAACTAGTCCCCACAGATACGCAGTATTTT	CASSKLVPTDTQYF
NA	NA	TRBV7-8	TRBJ2-7	TGTGCCAGCAGCTCCCCGGGTGATTCCTACGAGCAGTACTTC	CASSSPGDSYEQYF
NA	TRBD1	TRBV28	TRBJ1-5	TGTGCCAGCACTACAGGGGGCAGGGATCAGCCCCAGCATTTT	CASTTGGRDQPQHF
once	NA	TRBV7-9	TRBJ1-1	TGTGCCAGCAGCTTATACGGCGGTTCAGGGACTGAAGCTTTCTTT	CASSLYGGSGTEAFF
NA	NA	TRBV15	TRBJ2-5	TGTGCCACCAGCAGAGGTCCAAGTGCGGAGACCCAGTACTTC	CATSRGPSAETQYF
once	NA	TRBV24-1	TRBJ2-7	TGTGCCACCAGTGATTCCCGAACGTCGCGGGAGCAGTACTTC	CATSDSRTSREQYF
NA	NA	TRBV3-1/TRBV3-2	TRBJ1-5	TGTGCCAGCAGCCAAGATATGCCCGGTAATAGCAATCAGCCCCAGCATTTT	CASSQDMPGNSNQPQHF
NA	NA	TRBV2	TRBJ2-1	TGTGCCAGCACGTTACGGAGTACCTACAATGAGCAGTTCTTC	CASTLRSTYNEQFF
NA	TRBD1	TRBV5-1	TRBJ2-3	TGCGCCAGCAGCTTGGAGACAGGGAGAGGCACAGATACGCAGTATTTT	CASSLETGRGTDTQYF
NA	NA	TRBV5-1	TRBJ2-3	TGCGCCAGCAGCTTGGACTCCCGAGGACAGAACACAGATACGCAGTATTTT	CASSLDSRGQNTDTQYF
few	NA	TRBV6-6	TRBJ1-2	TGTGCCAGCAGTTACAGTCCAGGGATGAATGGCTACACCTTC	CASSYSPGMNGYTF
NA	NA	TRBV5-4	TRBJ2-1	TGTGCCAGCAGCGGGGGCTCGGGGCAGGATGAGGGAGAGCAGTTCTTC	CASSGGSGQDEGEQFF
once	NA	TRBV30	TRBJ1-1	TGTGCCTGGAGTGTACGTTCGGGGGACACTGAAGCTTTCTTT	CAWSVRSGDTEAFF
NA	TRBD2	TRBV24-1	TRBJ2-5	TGTGCCACCAGTGATACTGCACAGGAGCGGGGGAAGCAAGAGACCCAGTACTTC	CATSDTAQERGKQETQYF